This record looks at one TCR beta chain sequence and its context. These data come from a study of chronic HIV infection and antiretroviral therapy. TCRdb redid the calling of the 5' RACE reads with MiXCR, one entry per CDR3 protein. The sample contains about 38,000 distinct CDR3 sequences, 7% to 10% of which appear only once. Germline V CDR1 and CDR2: SQVTM, ANQGSEA. The CDR3 is made up of 10 amino acids. Trimming removed 7 bases from V and 4 bases from J, with 6 bases in between. V usage is TRBV29-1 and J usage is TRBJ2-3; D gene unclear. The TCR sequence derives from an adult who had HIV and had not received antiretroviral therapy, or was an uninfected healthy control (not recorded which). Sequenced material: peripheral blood. The CDR3 loop reads CSGRADTQYF. The CDR3 region has the DNA TGCAGCGGAAGGGCAGATACGCAGTATTTT.